This T cell receptor (beta chain) came from a study of monozygotic twins with inflammatory bowel disease. A total RNA quantity of around 3.5 ug went into each TCR library. Following a re-call of the 5' RACE reads, TCRdb has one entry per CDR3 protein and lacks DNA. This listing includes about 420,000 distinct CDR3 sequences. The length of the CDR3 is 15 residues. From germline, CDR1 is SGHTA and CDR2 FQGTGA. The TCR was taken from a human donor with ulcerative colitis or Crohn's disease, or a healthy co-twin of an affected twin (not recorded which). The sequencing sample was made of blood. The chain recombines TRBV7-3 with TRBJ2-3; the TCRdb D gene call, TRBD2, has no DNA to confirm it. This chain's CDR3 is CASSSGLGGADTQYF.